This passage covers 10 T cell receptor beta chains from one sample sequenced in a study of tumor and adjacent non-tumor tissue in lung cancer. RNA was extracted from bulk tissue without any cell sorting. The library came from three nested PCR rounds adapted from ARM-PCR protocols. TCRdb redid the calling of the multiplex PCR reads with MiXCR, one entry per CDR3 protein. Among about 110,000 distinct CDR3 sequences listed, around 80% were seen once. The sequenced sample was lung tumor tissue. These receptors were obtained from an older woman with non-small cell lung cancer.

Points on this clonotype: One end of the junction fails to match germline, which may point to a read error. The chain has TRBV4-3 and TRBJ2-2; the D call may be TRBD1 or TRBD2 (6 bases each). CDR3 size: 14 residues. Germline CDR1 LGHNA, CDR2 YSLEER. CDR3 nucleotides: TGCGCCAGCTCCAGGAGAGGGGGGACCGCGGAGCTGTTATTT. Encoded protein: CASSRRGGTAELLF.

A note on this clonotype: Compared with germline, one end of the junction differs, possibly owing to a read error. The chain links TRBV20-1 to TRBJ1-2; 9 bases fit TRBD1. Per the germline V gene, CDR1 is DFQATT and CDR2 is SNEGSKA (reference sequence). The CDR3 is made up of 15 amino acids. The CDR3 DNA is TGCAATGCTAGTTCGTACAGGGGGCGCAGCTATGGCTACACCTTC. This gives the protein CNASSYRGRSYGYTF.

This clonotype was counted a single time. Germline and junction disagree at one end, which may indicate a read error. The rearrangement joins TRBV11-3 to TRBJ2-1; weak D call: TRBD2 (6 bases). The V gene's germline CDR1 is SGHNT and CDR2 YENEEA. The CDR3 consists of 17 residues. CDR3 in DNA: TGTGCAAGCAGCTTAGAGTCGACTGTCGGGAGCCACAATAAGCAGTTCTTC. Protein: CASSLESTVGSHNKQFF. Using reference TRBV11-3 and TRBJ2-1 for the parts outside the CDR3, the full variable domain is EAGVVQSPRYKIIEKKQPVAFWCNPISGHNTLYWYLQNLGQGPELLIRYENEEAVDDSQLPKDRFSAERLKGVDSTLKIQPAELGDSAVYLCASSLESTVGSHNKQFFGPGTRLTVL.

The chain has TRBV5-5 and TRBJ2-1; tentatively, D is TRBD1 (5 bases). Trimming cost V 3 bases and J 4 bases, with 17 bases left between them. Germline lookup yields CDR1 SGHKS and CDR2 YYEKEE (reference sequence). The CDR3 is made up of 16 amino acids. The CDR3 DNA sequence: TGTGCCAGCAGCTGGGCGCCGGTGCGACAGTACAATGAGCAGTTCTTC. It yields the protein CASSWAPVRQYNEQFF. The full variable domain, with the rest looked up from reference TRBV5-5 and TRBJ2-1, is DAGVTQSPTHLIKTRGQQVTLRCSPISGHKSVSWYQQVLGQGPQFIFQYYEKEERGRGNFPDRFSARQFPNYSSELNVNALLLGDSALYLCASSWAPVRQYNEQFFGPGTRLTVL.

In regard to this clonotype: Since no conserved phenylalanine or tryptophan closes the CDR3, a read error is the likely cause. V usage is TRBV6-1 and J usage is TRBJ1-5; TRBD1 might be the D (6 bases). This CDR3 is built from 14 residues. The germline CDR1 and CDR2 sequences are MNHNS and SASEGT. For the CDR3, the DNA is TGTGCCAGCAGAAGCAACAGGGACGGTCAGCCACAGCATGTT. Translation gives CASRSNRDGQPQHV.

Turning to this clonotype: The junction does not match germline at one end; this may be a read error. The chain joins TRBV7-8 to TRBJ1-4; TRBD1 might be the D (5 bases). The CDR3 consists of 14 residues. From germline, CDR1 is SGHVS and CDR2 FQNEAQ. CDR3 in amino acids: CVSSATATNEKLFF. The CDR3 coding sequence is TGTGTCAGCAGCGCGACAGCAACTAATGAAAAACTGTTTTTT.

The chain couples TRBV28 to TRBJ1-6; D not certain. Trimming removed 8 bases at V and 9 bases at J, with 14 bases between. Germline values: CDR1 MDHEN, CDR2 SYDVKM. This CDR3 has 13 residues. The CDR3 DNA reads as TGTGCCAGCGAACGGTACCGAAGTTCACCCCTCCACTTT. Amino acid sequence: CASERYRSSPLHF.

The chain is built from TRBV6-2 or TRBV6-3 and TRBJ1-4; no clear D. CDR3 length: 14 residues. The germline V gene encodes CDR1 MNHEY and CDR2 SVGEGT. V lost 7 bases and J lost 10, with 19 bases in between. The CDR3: CASTKRGGRRKLFF. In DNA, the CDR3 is TGTGCCAGCACCAAACGGGGTGGGCGTAGAAAACTGTTTTTT.

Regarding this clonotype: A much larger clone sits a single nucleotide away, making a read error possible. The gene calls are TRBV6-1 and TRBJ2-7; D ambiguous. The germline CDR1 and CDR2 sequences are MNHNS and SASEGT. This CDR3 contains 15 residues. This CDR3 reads CASSEWARIKYEQHF. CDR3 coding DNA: TGTGCCAGCAGTGAATGGGCCCGTATAAAATACGAGCAGCACTTC.

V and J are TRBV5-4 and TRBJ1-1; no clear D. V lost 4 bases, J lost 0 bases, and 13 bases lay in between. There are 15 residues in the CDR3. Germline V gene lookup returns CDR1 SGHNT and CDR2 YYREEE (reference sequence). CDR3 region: CASSPLGGMNTEAFF. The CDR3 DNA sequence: TGTGCCAGCAGCCCCCTTGGTGGGATGAACACTGAAGCTTTCTTT.